Below are 15 T cell receptor beta chains sequenced from a single sample in a study of breast tumors, draining lymph nodes, adjacent tissues. Samples came from axillary lymph nodes draining the breast cancer. TCRdb redid the calling of the multiplex PCR reads with MiXCR, one entry per CDR3 protein. The sample gives 150,000 to 250,000 distinct CDR3 sequences, 31% of which show up once; around 4.5% is in the top ten. Material: axillary lymph node tissue. The receptor source for this set is a female donor with breast cancer. Some clones in this sample may be carry-over from other donors' samples.

This clonotype was seen more than once but under ten times. V gene TRBV5-1 combines with J gene TRBJ2-4; possible D gene TRBD1, 5 bases. This CDR3 spans 14 amino acids. Trimming removed 0 bases at V and 2 bases at J, with 6 bases between. CDR1 is SGHRS, CDR2 YFSETQ, per germline. CDR3 in amino acids: CASSLGGPKNIQYF. The CDR3 DNA reads as TGCGCCAGCAGCTTGGGGGGCCCCAAAAACATTCAGTACTTC.

A remark on this clonotype: It may be a read error: a sequence one base away is much more abundant. Given the absence of the conserved phenylalanine or tryptophan at the CDR3 end, a read error is likely. The chain couples TRBV7-3 to TRBJ2-1, with 8 positions matching TRBD2. V was pared by 5 bases and J by 8 bases, with 8 bases of the junction left unmatched. Germline values: CDR1 SGHTA, CDR2 FQGTGA. This CDR3 spans 14 amino acids. The CDR3 loop is CASSPNSGEYEQFL. The CDR3 nucleotides read TGTGCCAGCAGCCCAAATAGCGGGGAGTATGAGCAGTTCCTC.

This chain uses TRBV12-3 or TRBV12-4 with TRBJ1-2, with 7 bases matching TRBD1. With 3 bases clipped from V and 1 base from J, the junction kept 5 bases outside the gene matches. The CDR3 totals 15 residues. As DNA, the CDR3 is TGTGCCAGCAGTTTCGCGGGACAGTTTAACTATGGCTACACCTTC. It is translated as CASSFAGQFNYGYTF.

As to this clonotype: A much larger clone sits a single nucleotide away, making a read error possible. The chain joins TRBV19 to TRBJ1-5; D unclear. Germline CDR1 LNHDA, CDR2 SQIVND (reference sequence). The CDR3 runs to 16 residues. V lost 5 bases and J 1 base, leaving 15 bases between the germline ends. The CDR3 DNA sequence: TGTGCCAGTAGTCCGCGGAAGACATCGAGCAATCAGCCCCAGCATTTT. Its protein product is CASSPRKTSSNQPQHF.

This clonotype showed up many times. The rearrangement uses TRBV2 and TRBJ1-2; the D gene is possibly TRBD1 (5 bases). Germline assignment: CDR1 SNHLY and CDR2 FYNNEI. V was cut by 8 bases and J by 1 base, with 11 bases left in between. The CDR3 consists of 13 residues. The CDR3 DNA follows: TGTGCCAGCGGGGGGGACGGTAACTATGGCTACACCTTC. Translation: CASGGDGNYGYTF.

This CDR3 reads CASSGLYGLGYTF. The CDR3 nucleotides are TGTGCCAGCAGCGGGCTTTACGGTCTTGGCTACACCTTC. J is TRBJ1-2 and V is TRBV5-6; D gene unclear. This CDR3 comprises 13 residues. Germline CDR1 reads SGHDT; CDR2 reads YYEEEE. V lost 4 bases to trimming and J lost 7 bases, with 14 bases between them.

This clonotype has a count of ten or more. The chain employs TRBV4-1 and TRBJ2-5; TRBD2 matches at 10 bases. Germline lookup yields CDR1 MGHRA and CDR2 YSYEKL. V dropped 4 bases and J dropped 5; count of bases not matched to a gene: 1. The length of the CDR3 is 13 residues. CDR3 DNA: TGCGCCAGCAGCCTGACTAGCGGGGAGACCCAGTACTTC. It yields the protein CASSLTSGETQYF.

In its sample, this clonotype ranks as medium-sized. The rearrangement links TRBV12-3 or TRBV12-4 to TRBJ2-5; D is uncertain. CDR3 length: 11 residues. With 3 bases removed from V and 5 bases from J, the gap between germline ends came to 4 bases. The CDR3 loop is CASSFEETQYF. As DNA, the CDR3 is TGTGCCAGCAGTTTCGAGGAGACCCAGTACTTC.

This clonotype came up many times. The V call is TRBV15, the J call TRBJ2-7; tentatively, D is TRBD1 (5 bases). V shed 0 bases and J shed 3 bases, with 9 bases lying between them. This CDR3 region has 14 residues. Germline CDR1 is LNHNV and CDR2 is YYDKDF (reference sequence). The CDR3: CATSREWGGYEQYF. CDR3 nucleotides: TGTGCCACCAGCAGAGAATGGGGCGGCTACGAGCAGTACTTC.

This clonotype was picked up many times. V and J are TRBV5-1 and TRBJ2-1; 10 nucleotides agree with TRBD2. CDR3 length: 15 amino acids. After removal of 2 bases from V and 5 bases from J, the junction contained 4 bases not matched to a gene. Germline V gene lookup returns CDR1 SGHRS and CDR2 YFSETQ. CDR3 region: CASSFSGGTNNEQFF. The CDR3 DNA reads as TGCGCCAGCAGCTTTAGCGGGGGGACGAACAATGAGCAGTTCTTC.

A remark on this clonotype: A much more abundant neighbour one base away suggests this may be a read error. The chain joins TRBV30 to TRBJ2-1; D perhaps matches TRBD2 (5 bases). The germline V and J ends were trimmed by 3 bases and 6 bases, with 9 bases remaining between them. This CDR3 is built from 12 residues. From germline, CDR1 is GTSNPN and CDR2 SVGIG (reference sequence). For the CDR3, the DNA is TGTGCCTGGAGCATAACTAGCAATGAGCAGTTCTTC. It specifies CAWSITSNEQFF.

This clonotype was observed at least ten times. The chain uses TRBV7-8 and TRBJ2-7; 11 bases are a match to TRBD1. This CDR3 is 15 amino acids long. Per germline, CDR1 SGHVS and CDR2 FQNEAQ. V trimming: 7 bases; J trimming: 2 bases; junction bases outside the gene matches: 7. CDR3 sequence reads: CASNERGQGAYEQYF. The CDR3 DNA follows: TGTGCCAGCAACGAACGGGGACAGGGGGCCTACGAGCAGTACTTC.

This clonotype has a handful of counts. The chain couples TRBV18 to TRBJ2-3, with D possibly matching TRBD2 (5 bases). CDR1 is KGHSH and CDR2 is LQKENI in the germline V gene. Trimming took 4 bases from V and 6 from J, leaving 14 bases between them. The CDR3 extends over 14 amino acids. The CDR3 DNA follows: TGTGCCAGCTCACGACGGGAAGCTTCTGATACGCAGTATTTT. It yields the protein CASSRREASDTQYF.

This chain uses TRBV5-1 with TRBJ1-6; D unresolved. CDR1 and CDR2 from the germline V gene are SGHRS and YFSETQ. CDR3 length: 17 residues. V lost 4 bases, J lost 9 bases, and 23 bases lay in between. CDR3 sequence: CASSRHGEGQGCSPLHF. The CDR3 DNA follows: TGCGCCAGCAGCCGCCATGGGGAAGGCCAAGGGTGTTCACCCCTCCACTTT.

This clonotype was seen at least ten times. The rearrangement uses TRBV12-3 or TRBV12-4 and TRBJ2-1; D call uncertain. This CDR3 is 13 amino acids long. With 4 bases removed from V and 4 bases from J, the gap between germline ends came to 8 bases. The DNA for the CDR3 is TGTGCCAGCAGTTGGGGAAAGTACAATGAGCAGTTCTTC. This codes for CASSWGKYNEQFF.